Each of the 14 T cell receptor beta chains below was sequenced from the same sample in a study of blood T cells in healthy people across ages. Alongside a J-beta primer mix, a sample-barcoded 5' primer served in a second PCR lasting about 7 to 12 cycles. TCRdb called the 5' RACE reads again in MiXCR, with one record for every CDR3 protein. The repertoire includes 2 million or so distinct CDR3 sequences, around 48% of them detected once, and around 2.1% sits in the top ten. Sequencing input: blood. These receptors originate from a woman aged 40 to 50 in good health.

The V call is TRBV7-2, the J call TRBJ2-4; 10 nucleotides agree with TRBD2. The J call may be in error: the DNA end matches TRBJ2-5 better. CDR1 is SGHTA and CDR2 is FQGNSA in the germline V gene. This CDR3 contains 15 residues. In DNA, the CDR3 is TGTGCCAGCAGCCTTTTTGGTAGCGGGGGGGAGACCCAGTACTTC. This encodes CASSLFGSGGETQYF.

This chain joins TRBV20-1 and TRBJ1-5; D remains ambiguous. Trimming shortened V by 6 bases and J by 0 bases, and 15 bases separated the two germline ends. The CDR3 covers 15 residues. Germline V lookup: CDR1 DFQATT, CDR2 SNEGSKA (reference sequence). Written as DNA, the CDR3 is TGCAGTGCCCTCCTCGGGAGTTATAGCAATCAGCCCCAGCATTTT. Amino acid sequence: CSALLGSYSNQPQHF.

This clonotype was seen only a few times. This chain links TRBV29-1 with TRBJ1-2; D is unclear. CDR1 SQVTM and CDR2 ANQGSEA come from the germline V gene. The CDR3 is 13 residues long. V was trimmed by 4 bases and J by 4 bases, leaving 13 bases between them. The CDR3 DNA sequence: TGCAGCGTTGCCCCGGACGGGATCTATGGCTACACCTTC. Its protein product is CSVAPDGIYGYTF.

This clonotype was recorded once. The V and J genes are TRBV10-3 and TRBJ2-1; no clear D. The CDR3 consists of 13 residues. Germline CDR1 is ENHRY and CDR2 is SYGVKD. The V and J ends lost 1 base and 4 bases respectively, with 5 bases between them. CDR3: CAISEYGYNEQFF. For the CDR3, the DNA is TGTGCCATCAGTGAGTACGGGTACAATGAGCAGTTCTTC.

This clonotype was picked up a small number of times. J is TRBJ1-5 and V is TRBV20-1; the D is unclear. The CDR3 extends over 14 amino acids. The germline CDR1 and CDR2 sequences are DFQATT and SNEGSKA (reference sequence). V lost 1 base to trimming and J lost 4 bases, with 11 bases between them. The DNA for the CDR3 is TGCAGTGCTAGAGTTCCAGCTTCGAATCAGCCCCAGCATTTT. This encodes CSARVPASNQPQHF.

The rearrangement links TRBV7-2 to TRBJ2-1; 7 bases match TRBD1. Per the germline V gene, CDR1 is SGHTA and CDR2 is FQGNSA. With V trimmed by 5 bases and J by 5 bases, 3 bases remained unmatched. The CDR3 contains 13 residues. Written as DNA, the CDR3 is TGTGCCAGCAGCGACAGGGTTAACAATGAGCAGTTCTTC. Protein sequence: CASSDRVNNEQFF.

The genes are TRBV6-2 or TRBV6-3 and TRBJ2-4; D gene uncertain. With 7 bases removed from V and 0 bases from J, the gap between germline ends came to 10 bases. CDR1 is MNHEY and CDR2 is SVGEGT in the germline V gene. The CDR3 totals 14 residues. The DNA of the CDR3 is TGTGCCAGCACCAACTGGGAAGCCAAAAACATTCAGTACTTC. Protein: CASTNWEAKNIQYF.

This clonotype appeared a few times. Possible read error: a much larger clone is one base away. The chain has TRBV16 and TRBJ2-7, with 8 bases aligning to TRBD1. The J segment lost 7 bases and the V segment lost 0 bases, leaving 8 bases of the junction unmatched. The CDR3 loop spans 15 amino acids. Germline V lookup: CDR1 KGHSY, CDR2 FQNENV. CDR3 in DNA: TGTGCCAGCAGCCAATCTAGGACAGGGTACAATGAGCAGTACTTC. This codes for CASSQSRTGYNEQYF.

The chain has TRBV20-1 and TRBJ2-1; D is uncertain. The CDR3 loop spans 17 amino acids. CDR1 is DFQATT, CDR2 SNEGSKA, per germline (reference sequence). Trimming stripped 0 bases from V and 0 bases from J, with 15 bases between. CDR3 nucleotide sequence: TGCAGTGCTAGAGATCTGAGGCTTTCTAGCTCCTACAATGAGCAGTTCTTC. The encoded protein is CSARDLRLSSSYNEQFF.

In this sample, this clonotype turned up a few times. V and J are TRBV11-2 and TRBJ2-5, with unresolved D. V lost 2 bases, J lost 4 bases, and 11 bases lay in between. The length of the CDR3 is 14 residues. CDR1 and CDR2 from the germline V gene are SGHAT and FQNNGV. Here the CDR3 DNA reads TGTGCCAGCAGCTTATTTGGCAGGCCAGAGACCCAGTACTTC. It specifies CASSLFGRPETQYF.

This clonotype has just a few counts. The gene calls are TRBV20-1 and TRBJ2-3; D is possibly TRBD1 (5 bases). Trimming shortened V by 4 bases and J by 9 bases, and 14 bases separated the two germline ends. The CDR3 spans 12 residues. CDR1 and CDR2 from the germline V gene are DFQATT and SNEGSKA (reference sequence). CDR3 loop: CSATKAGSTQYF. The CDR3 nucleotides read TGCAGTGCTACCAAAGCAGGGTCAACGCAGTATTTT.

This chain connects TRBV7-2 to TRBJ2-3, with D possibly being TRBD1 or TRBD2 (5 bases each). The CDR3 covers 16 residues. CDR1 is SGHTA and CDR2 is FQGNSA in the germline V gene. The V and J ends lost 2 bases and 5 bases respectively, with 17 bases between them. The CDR3 reads CASSLRFKPGGDTQYF. In nucleotides, the CDR3 is TGTGCCAGCAGCTTACGGTTCAAGCCTGGGGGAGATACGCAGTATTTT.

About this clonotype: A read error may produce the germline difference seen at one junction end. V and J are TRBV7-2 and TRBJ1-2; 8 bases are a match to TRBD1. CDR3 length: 17 amino acids. The germline gives CDR1 SGHTA, CDR2 FQGNSA. The CDR3 DNA is TGTGCCAGCAGCTCGAAGACAGGGGCTGGGGGTAACTATGGTTACACCTTC. Its translation is CASSSKTGAGGNYGYTF.

This chain joins TRBV10-3 and TRBJ2-5; a possible D gene is TRBD2 (5 bases). This CDR3 region has 14 residues. Trimming pared 5 bases from V and 4 bases from J, leaving 14 bases between. Germline values: CDR1 ENHRY, CDR2 SYGVKD. CDR3 DNA sequence: TGTGCCATCAGTCTCTCGGACTCTGGAGAGACCCAGTACTTC. Its translation: CAISLSDSGETQYF.